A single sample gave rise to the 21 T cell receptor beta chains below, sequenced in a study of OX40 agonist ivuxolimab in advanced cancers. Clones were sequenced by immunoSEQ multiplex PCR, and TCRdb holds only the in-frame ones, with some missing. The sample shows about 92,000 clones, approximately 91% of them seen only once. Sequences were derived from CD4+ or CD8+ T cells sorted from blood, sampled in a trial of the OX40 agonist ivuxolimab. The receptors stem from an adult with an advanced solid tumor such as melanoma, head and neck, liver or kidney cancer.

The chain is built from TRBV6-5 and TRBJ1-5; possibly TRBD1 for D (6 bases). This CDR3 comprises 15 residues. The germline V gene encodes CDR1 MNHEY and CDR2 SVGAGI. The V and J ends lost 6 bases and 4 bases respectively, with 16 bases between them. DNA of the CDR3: TGTGCCAGCAGCTTTGGGAAGGGGGTGAATCAGCCCCAGCATTTT. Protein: CASSFGKGVNQPQHF.

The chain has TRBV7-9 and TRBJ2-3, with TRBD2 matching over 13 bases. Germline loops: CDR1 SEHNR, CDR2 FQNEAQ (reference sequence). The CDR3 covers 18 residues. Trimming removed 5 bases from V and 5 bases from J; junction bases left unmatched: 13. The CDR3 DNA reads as TGTGCCAGCAGCCCCCTCGCCAGACTAGCGGGAGGAGGAGATACGCAGTATTTT. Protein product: CASSPLARLAGGGDTQYF.

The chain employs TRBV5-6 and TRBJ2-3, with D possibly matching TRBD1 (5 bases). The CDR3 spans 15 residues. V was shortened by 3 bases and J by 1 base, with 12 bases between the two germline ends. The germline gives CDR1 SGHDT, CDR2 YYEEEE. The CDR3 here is CASSWADSRTDTQYF. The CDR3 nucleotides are TGTGCCAGCAGCTGGGCCGACAGTCGCACAGATACGCAGTATTTT.

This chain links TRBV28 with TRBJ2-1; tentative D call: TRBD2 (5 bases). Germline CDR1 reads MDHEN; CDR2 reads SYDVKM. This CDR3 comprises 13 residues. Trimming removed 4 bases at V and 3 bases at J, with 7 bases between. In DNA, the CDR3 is TGTGCCAGCAGTTCGGGATTCTACAATGAGCAGTTCTTC. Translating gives CASSSGFYNEQFF. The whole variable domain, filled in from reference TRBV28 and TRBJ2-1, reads DVKVTQSSRYLVKRTGEKVFLECVQDMDHENMFWYRQDPGLGLRLIYFSYDVKMKEKGDIPEGYSVSREKKERFSLILESASTNQTSMYLCASSSGFYNEQFFGPGTRLTVL.

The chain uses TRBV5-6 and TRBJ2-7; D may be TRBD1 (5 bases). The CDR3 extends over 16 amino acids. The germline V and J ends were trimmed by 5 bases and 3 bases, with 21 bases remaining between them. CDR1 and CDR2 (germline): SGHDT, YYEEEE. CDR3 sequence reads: CASSSSRVFRDYEQYF. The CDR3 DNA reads TGTGCCAGCAGTTCGTCAAGGGTGTTCAGGGACTACGAGCAGTACTTC.

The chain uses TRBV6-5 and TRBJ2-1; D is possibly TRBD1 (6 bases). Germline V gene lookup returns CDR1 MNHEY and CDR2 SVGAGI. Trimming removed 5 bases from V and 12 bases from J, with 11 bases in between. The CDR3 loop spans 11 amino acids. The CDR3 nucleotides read TGTGCCAGCAGTACAGGGAAAGTGCAGTTCTTC. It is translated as CASSTGKVQFF.

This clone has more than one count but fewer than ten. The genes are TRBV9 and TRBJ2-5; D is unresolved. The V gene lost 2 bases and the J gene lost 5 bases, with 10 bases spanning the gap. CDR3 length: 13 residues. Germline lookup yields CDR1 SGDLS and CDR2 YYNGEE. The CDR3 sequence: CASSVGSAETQYF. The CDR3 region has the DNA TGTGCCAGCAGCGTGGGGTCTGCGGAGACCCAGTACTTC.

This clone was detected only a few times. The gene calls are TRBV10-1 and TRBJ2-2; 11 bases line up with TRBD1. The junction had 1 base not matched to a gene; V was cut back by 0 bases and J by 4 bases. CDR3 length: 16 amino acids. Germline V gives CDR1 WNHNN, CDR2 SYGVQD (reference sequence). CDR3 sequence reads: CASSESGTGGTGELFF. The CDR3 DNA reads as TGCGCCAGCAGTGAGTCGGGGACAGGGGGCACCGGGGAGCTGTTTTTT.

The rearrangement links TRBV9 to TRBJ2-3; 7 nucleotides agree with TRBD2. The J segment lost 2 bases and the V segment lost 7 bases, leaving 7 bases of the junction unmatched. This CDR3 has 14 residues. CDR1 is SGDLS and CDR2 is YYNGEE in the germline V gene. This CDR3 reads CASGRDYHTDTQYF. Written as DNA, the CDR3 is TGTGCCAGCGGTCGGGACTACCACACAGATACGCAGTATTTT.

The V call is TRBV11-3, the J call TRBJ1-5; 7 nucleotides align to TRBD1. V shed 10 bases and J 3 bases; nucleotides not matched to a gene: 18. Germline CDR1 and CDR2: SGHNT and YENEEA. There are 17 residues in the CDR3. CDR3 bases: TGTGCCACCAAGGGGACAGAAGTTAGTAGGGCCAATCAGCCCCAGCATTTT. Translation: CATKGTEVSRANQPQHF.

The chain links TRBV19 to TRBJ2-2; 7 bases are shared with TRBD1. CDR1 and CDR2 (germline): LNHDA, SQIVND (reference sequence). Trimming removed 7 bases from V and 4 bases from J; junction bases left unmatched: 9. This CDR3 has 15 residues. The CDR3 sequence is CASMRTGVATGELFF. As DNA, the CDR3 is TGTGCCAGTATGAGAACAGGGGTAGCCACCGGGGAGCTGTTTTTT.

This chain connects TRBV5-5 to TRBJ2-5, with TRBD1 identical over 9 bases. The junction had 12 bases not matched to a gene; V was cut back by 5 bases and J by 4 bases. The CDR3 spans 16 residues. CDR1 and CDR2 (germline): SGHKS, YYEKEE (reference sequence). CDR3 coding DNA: TGTGCCAGCAGTTTCTCTAAGACAGGGGGTTCAGAGACCCAGTACTTC. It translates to CASSFSKTGGSETQYF.

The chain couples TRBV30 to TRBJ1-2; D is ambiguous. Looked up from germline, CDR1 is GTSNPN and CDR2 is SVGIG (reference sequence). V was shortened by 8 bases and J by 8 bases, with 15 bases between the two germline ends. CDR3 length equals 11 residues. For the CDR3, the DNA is TGTGCCACTTCCCTCGGGAGGGGCTACACCTTC. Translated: CATSLGRGYTF.

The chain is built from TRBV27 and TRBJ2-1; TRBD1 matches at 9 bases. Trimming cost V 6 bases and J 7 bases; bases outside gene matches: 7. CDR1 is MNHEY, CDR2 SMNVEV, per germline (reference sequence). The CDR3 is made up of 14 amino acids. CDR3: CASSSGQGKNEQFF. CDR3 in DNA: TGTGCCAGCAGCTCGGGACAGGGTAAAAATGAGCAGTTCTTC.

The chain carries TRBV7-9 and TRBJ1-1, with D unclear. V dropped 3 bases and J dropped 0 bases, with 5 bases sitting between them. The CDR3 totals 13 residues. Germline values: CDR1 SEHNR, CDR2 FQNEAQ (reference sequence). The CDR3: CASSFGMNTEAFF. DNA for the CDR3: TGTGCCAGCAGCTTTGGTATGAACACTGAAGCTTTCTTT.

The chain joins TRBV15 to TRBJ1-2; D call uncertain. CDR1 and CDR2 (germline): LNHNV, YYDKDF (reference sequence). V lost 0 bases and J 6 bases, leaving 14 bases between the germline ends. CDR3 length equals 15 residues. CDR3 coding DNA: TGTGCCACCAGCAGAGATTCTTTTGACCCCGATGGCTACACCTTC. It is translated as CATSRDSFDPDGYTF.

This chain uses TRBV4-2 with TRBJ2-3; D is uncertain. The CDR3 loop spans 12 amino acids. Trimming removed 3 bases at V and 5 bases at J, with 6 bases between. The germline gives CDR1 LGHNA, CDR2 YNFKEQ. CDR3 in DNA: TGTGCCAGCAGCCAGCAAGGAGATACGCAGTATTTT. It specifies CASSQQGDTQYF.

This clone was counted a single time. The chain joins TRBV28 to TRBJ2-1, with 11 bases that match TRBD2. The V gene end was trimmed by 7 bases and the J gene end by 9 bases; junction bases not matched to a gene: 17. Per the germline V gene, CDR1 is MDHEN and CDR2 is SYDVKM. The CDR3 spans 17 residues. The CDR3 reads CASTPGSGRALTREQFF. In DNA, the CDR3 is TGTGCCAGCACTCCGGGTAGCGGGAGGGCCCTTACGCGTGAGCAGTTCTTC.

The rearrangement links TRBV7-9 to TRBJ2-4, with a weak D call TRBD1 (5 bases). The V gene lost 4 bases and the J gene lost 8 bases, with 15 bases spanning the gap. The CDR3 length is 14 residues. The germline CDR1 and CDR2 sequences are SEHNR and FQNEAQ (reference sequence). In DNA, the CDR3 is TGTGCCAGCAGCTCGACAGTCTCCGCGGACATTCAGTACTTC. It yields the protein CASSSTVSADIQYF.

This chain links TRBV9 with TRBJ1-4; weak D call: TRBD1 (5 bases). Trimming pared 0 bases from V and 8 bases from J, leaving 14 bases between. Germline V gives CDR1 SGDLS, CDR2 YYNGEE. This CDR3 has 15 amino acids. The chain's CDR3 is CASSVDPGRNEKLFF. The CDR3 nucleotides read TGTGCCAGCAGCGTAGACCCAGGGCGGAACGAAAAACTGTTTTTT.

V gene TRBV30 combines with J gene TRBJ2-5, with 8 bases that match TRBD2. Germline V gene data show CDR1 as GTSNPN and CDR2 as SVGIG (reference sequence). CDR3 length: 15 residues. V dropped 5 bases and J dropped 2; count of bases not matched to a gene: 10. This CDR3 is CAWGLLADKQETQYF. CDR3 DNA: TGTGCCTGGGGTTTACTAGCGGATAAACAAGAGACCCAGTACTTC.